A single sample is the source of the 32 T cell receptor beta chains below, sequenced in a study of blood T cell repertoires in COVID-19. Method: immunoSEQ multiplex PCR; TCRdb's copy keeps in-frame clones and lacks some. In the table there are fewer than 300,000 clones, 70% to 90% of which are singletons. The sequenced sample was PBMCs or T cells enriched from blood (not recorded which). These TCRs come from a woman aged 25-40 years who had recovered from COVID-19.

V and J are TRBV3-1 (or the pseudogene TRBV3-2) and TRBJ2-1; D may be TRBD2 (5 bases). This CDR3 has 16 amino acids. The germline V gene has CDR1 LGHDT and CDR2 YNNKEL (reference sequence). Trimming stripped 1 base from V and 2 bases from J, with 12 bases between. CDR3 protein: CASSQVGAVAYNEQFF. For the CDR3, the DNA is TGTGCCAGCAGCCAAGTAGGAGCGGTGGCCTACAATGAGCAGTTCTTC.

The rearrangement links TRBV28 to TRBJ1-1, with no clear D. Trimming took off 5 bases at V and 11 bases at J, with 15 bases between the two ends. The CDR3 loop spans 12 amino acids. Looked up from germline, CDR1 is MDHEN and CDR2 is SYDVKM. CDR3 bases: TGTGCCAGCAGTCTCGATCAGAGGGCCGCTTTCTTT. Its protein product is CASSLDQRAAFF.

The V call is TRBV11-3, the J call TRBJ2-7; a possible D gene is TRBD2 (5 bases). Germline CDR1 reads SGHNT; CDR2 reads YENEEA. The CDR3 is 13 residues long. The V gene lost 0 bases and the J gene lost 7 bases, with 10 bases spanning the gap. The CDR3 spells CASSLDEKREQYF. The CDR3 DNA follows: TGTGCCAGCAGCTTAGATGAGAAGCGGGAGCAGTACTTC.

The chain links TRBV15 to TRBJ1-2; the D is unclear. The germline CDR1 and CDR2 sequences are LNHNV and YYDKDF (reference sequence). Trimming stripped 2 bases from V and 0 bases from J, with 10 bases between. This CDR3 has 15 residues. The CDR3 sequence is CATSRSGISNYGYTF. The CDR3 nucleotides are TGTGCCACCAGCAGATCGGGGATTTCTAACTATGGCTACACCTTC.

The J gene is TRBJ1-2, the V gene TRBV5-1; D remains ambiguous. V gave up 0 bases and J gave up 5 bases, with 11 bases separating them. CDR3 length equals 14 residues. Germline-derived CDR1 and CDR2 are SGHRS and YFSETQ. The CDR3 spells CASSLEAGIYGYTF. In nucleotides, the CDR3 is TGCGCCAGCAGCTTGGAGGCAGGTATATATGGCTACACCTTC. The entire variable domain, with the rest obtained from reference TRBV5-1 and TRBJ1-2, is as follows: KAGVTQTPRYLIKTRGQQVTLSCSPISGHRSVSWYQQTPGQGLQFLFEYFSETQRNKGNFPGRFSGRQFSNSRSEMNVSTLELGDSALYLCASSLEAGIYGYTFGSGTRLTVV.

The chain carries TRBV19 and TRBJ2-2; 7 bases are shared with TRBD1. V lost 5 bases and J lost 1; bases outside the gene matches: 1. This CDR3 contains 14 residues. CDR1 LNHDA and CDR2 SQIVND come from the germline V gene (reference sequence). CDR3 sequence (DNA): TGTGCCAGTAGTGCAGGGGGGAACACCGGGGAGCTGTTTTTT. This translates into CASSAGGNTGELFF.

The chain has TRBV5-1 and TRBJ1-2, with TRBD1 matching 9 bases. Trimming removed 4 bases from V and 7 bases from J; junction bases left unmatched: 8. CDR1 is SGHRS and CDR2 is YFSETQ in the germline V gene. The CDR3 is 14 residues long. This chain's CDR3 is CASSRGQGNGGYTF. The CDR3 DNA is TGCGCCAGCAGCCGTGGACAGGGGAATGGTGGCTACACCTTC.

This clone was seen more than once but under ten times. V gene TRBV24-1 combines with J gene TRBJ2-1; TRBD2 matches 10 bases. The CDR3 sequence is 16 residues long. Germline trimming cut 6 bases from V and 5 bases from J; bases unmatched to any gene: 9. The germline gives CDR1 KGHDR, CDR2 SFDVKD. This CDR3 is CATSTRAGGRNNEQFF. Here the CDR3 DNA reads TGTGCCACCAGTACCAGAGCGGGGGGGAGAAACAATGAGCAGTTCTTC.

This clone was counted a few times. The rearrangement uses TRBV19 and TRBJ1-2; no clear D gene. The CDR3 runs to 17 residues. The germline V gene has CDR1 LNHDA and CDR2 SQIVND (reference sequence). V was trimmed by 1 base and J by 0 bases, leaving 15 bases between them. This chain's CDR3 is CASSIGLSARPNYGYTF. Here the CDR3 DNA reads TGTGCCAGTAGTATAGGTCTCTCGGCCAGGCCTAACTATGGCTACACCTTC.

The chain carries TRBV11-2 and TRBJ1-4; 8 bases map to TRBD1. This CDR3 is built from 13 residues. J gave up 8 bases and V 8 bases, and 7 bases lay outside the gene matches. The germline V gene encodes CDR1 SGHAT and CDR2 FQNNGV. The CDR3: CASAQGGKEKLFF. CDR3 nucleotides: TGTGCCAGCGCACAGGGGGGAAAAGAAAAACTGTTTTTT.

This chain links TRBV27 with TRBJ2-1, with 10 bases identical to TRBD1. This CDR3 is 17 amino acids long. Trimming took 6 bases from V and 3 from J; bases not matched to a gene: 11. CDR1 MNHEY and CDR2 SMNVEV come from the germline V gene (reference sequence). The CDR3 region is CASSPGQGSLLYNEQFF. The CDR3 bases are TGTGCCAGCAGCCCGGGACAGGGGAGTCTCCTCTACAATGAGCAGTTCTTC.

J is TRBJ2-1 and V is TRBV3-1 (or the pseudogene TRBV3-2), with 7 bases matching TRBD2. The CDR3 loop spans 17 amino acids. Germline loops: CDR1 LGHDT, CDR2 YNNKEL (reference sequence). J gave up 0 bases and V 1 base, and 6 bases lay outside the gene matches. CDR3 sequence: CASSQGKRGSSYNEQFF. The CDR3 DNA reads as TGTGCCAGCAGCCAAGGAAAGCGGGGATCCTCCTACAATGAGCAGTTCTTC.

The chain has TRBV11-3 and TRBJ1-1; D is ambiguous. The CDR3 sequence is 13 residues long. Trimming removed 5 bases at V and 1 base at J, with 8 bases between. Germline V CDR1 and CDR2: SGHNT, YENEEA. CDR3 DNA: TGTGCCAGCAGCGACTTCGGGAACACTGAAGCTTTCTTT. Amino acid sequence: CASSDFGNTEAFF.

About this clone: An end of the junction differs from the germline gene, which may be a read error. V is TRBV19 and J is TRBJ1-5; tentative D call: TRBD1 (6 bases). Germline CDR1 reads LNHDA; CDR2 reads SQIVND (reference sequence). CDR3 length equals 19 residues. The CDR3 region is CASSIDPDSPQDSDQPQHF. As DNA, the CDR3 is TGTGCCAGTAGTATCGACCCGGACAGCCCACAGGATAGCGATCAGCCCCAGCATTTT.

The V call is TRBV27, the J call TRBJ1-6; possibly TRBD1 for D (5 bases). Looked up from germline, CDR1 is MNHEY and CDR2 is SMNVEV (reference sequence). The CDR3 is 17 residues long. V lost 4 bases and J lost 8, with 21 bases in between. In nucleotides, the CDR3 is TGTGCCAGCAGTTCACCCCTACGGGGGGGAGGGCATTCACCCCTCCACTTT. Translating gives CASSSPLRGGGHSPLHF.

The chain links TRBV5-1 to TRBJ1-4; D is possibly TRBD1 (6 bases). This CDR3 region has 14 residues. Trimming removed 2 bases from V and 3 bases from J, with 8 bases in between. Germline CDR1 reads SGHRS; CDR2 reads YFSETQ. CDR3 in amino acids: CASSLQGSNEKLFF. For the CDR3, the DNA is TGCGCCAGCAGCTTACAGGGATCTAATGAAAAACTGTTTTTT.

The chain joins TRBV7-8 to TRBJ2-7; 13 bases fit TRBD2. The ends lost 5 bases at V and 2 bases at J; junction bases unmatched: 3. The CDR3 sequence is 15 residues long. The germline V gene encodes CDR1 SGHVS and CDR2 FQNEAQ. The CDR3 bases are TGTGCCAGCAGCGTAGGGACTAGCGGGACCTACGAGCAGTACTTC. Translated: CASSVGTSGTYEQYF.

V usage is TRBV28 and J usage is TRBJ2-7; 7 nucleotides match TRBD1. Germline CDR1 and CDR2: MDHEN and SYDVKM. After removal of 6 bases from V and 4 bases from J, the junction contained 6 bases not matched to a gene. This CDR3 region has 13 residues. The CDR3 region has the DNA TGTGCCAGCAGCTTGGGACAGCTGTACGAGCAGTACTTC. Protein product: CASSLGQLYEQYF. The full variable domain, completed using reference TRBV28 and TRBJ2-7, is DVKVTQSSRYLVKRTGEKVFLECVQDMDHENMFWYRQDPGLGLRLIYFSYDVKMKEKGDIPEGYSVSREKKERFSLILESASTNQTSMYLCASSLGQLYEQYFGPGTRLTVT.

The chain combines TRBV9 with TRBJ2-1, with TRBD2 matching over 10 bases. The V segment lost 0 bases and the J segment 8 bases; nucleotides outside the gene matches: 5. CDR3 length: 15 amino acids. Germline values: CDR1 SGDLS, CDR2 YYNGEE. The CDR3 DNA sequence: TGTGCCAGCAGCGTAGGCCTAGCGGGAGTGTATGAGCAGTTCTTC. Amino acid sequence: CASSVGLAGVYEQFF.

The chain employs TRBV4-1 and TRBJ1-2; D not certain. Germline V CDR1 and CDR2: MGHRA, YSYEKL. The CDR3 length is 12 residues. Trimming took off 8 bases at V and 4 bases at J, with 11 bases between the two ends. CDR3 region: CASGGQAYGYTF. The CDR3 DNA is TGCGCCAGCGGAGGGCAGGCCTATGGCTACACCTTC.

The CDR3 reads CASSRGASTNEKLFF. As DNA, the CDR3 is TGCGCCAGCAGCCGGGGGGCCTCAACTAATGAAAAACTGTTTTTT. The chain is built from TRBV5-1 and TRBJ1-4, with a possible D match to TRBD1 (6 bases). The CDR3 has 15 residues. Trimming cost V 4 bases and J 0 bases, with 10 bases left between them. The germline CDR1 and CDR2 sequences are SGHRS and YFSETQ.

This clone showed up just once. The V and J genes are TRBV15 and TRBJ1-5; tentatively, D is TRBD1 (6 bases). This CDR3 comprises 15 residues. V was clipped by 6 bases and J by 0 bases, with 12 bases between them. The germline V gene encodes CDR1 LNHNV and CDR2 YYDKDF (reference sequence). CDR3 loop: CATRRTGNSNQPQHF. CDR3 nucleotides: TGTGCCACCAGACGTACAGGGAATAGCAATCAGCCCCAGCATTTT.

This chain connects TRBV28 to TRBJ2-7; 11 nucleotides match TRBD2. The V gene end was trimmed by 6 bases and the J gene end by 2 bases; junction bases not matched to a gene: 3. The CDR3 is 14 residues long. Germline V gene data show CDR1 as MDHEN and CDR2 as SYDVKM. The CDR3 bases are TGTGCCAGCAGGAGACTAGCGGGACCCTACGAGCAGTACTTC. This sequence encodes CASRRLAGPYEQYF.

In DNA, the CDR3 is TGTGCCAGCAGTTTTAAAGGGGACACTGAAGCTTTCTTT. This codes for CASSFKGDTEAFF. The V and J genes are TRBV12-3 or TRBV12-4 and TRBJ1-1; D is possibly TRBD1 (5 bases). The germline V and J ends were trimmed by 3 bases and 3 bases, with 8 bases remaining between them. The CDR3 runs 13 residues.

The genes are TRBV5-8 and TRBJ2-2; a possible D gene is TRBD2 (5 bases). The germline CDR1 and CDR2 sequences are SGHTS and YDEGEE. The CDR3 extends over 16 amino acids. V shed 0 bases and J shed 2 bases, with 11 bases lying between them. CDR3 DNA: TGTGCCAGCAGCTTGGGGCGGGCCGTAAACACCGGGGAGCTGTTTTTT. Protein product: CASSLGRAVNTGELFF.

The CDR3: CASSQPGQGHYGYTF. CDR3 DNA sequence: TGTGCCAGCAGCCAACCGGGACAGGGACACTATGGCTACACCTTC. The chain joins TRBV14 to TRBJ1-2; 9 bases fit TRBD1. V was clipped by 2 bases and J by 3 bases; unmatched bases: 4. Germline V gene data show CDR1 as SGHDN and CDR2 as FVKESK. The CDR3 spans 15 residues.

The chain has TRBV9 and TRBJ1-4; D not certain. CDR1 and CDR2 from the germline V gene are SGDLS and YYNGEE. V lost 2 bases, J lost 0 bases, and 8 bases lay in between. The CDR3 has 15 residues. The CDR3 is CASSVTPATNEKLFF. CDR3 sequence (DNA): TGTGCCAGCAGCGTCACTCCTGCAACTAATGAAAAACTGTTTTTT.

The chain combines TRBV6-5 with TRBJ1-4, with a weak D call TRBD1 (5 bases). Germline assignment: CDR1 MNHEY and CDR2 SVGAGI. This CDR3 comprises 15 residues. V lost 3 bases and J lost 4, with 12 bases in between. The CDR3 is CASSYLGQGNEKLFF. In nucleotides, the CDR3 is TGTGCCAGCAGTTATTTAGGGCAGGGTAATGAAAAACTGTTTTTT.

V gene TRBV28 combines with J gene TRBJ1-5, with TRBD1 identical over 7 bases. This CDR3 has 16 residues. Germline trimming cut 4 bases from V and 0 bases from J; bases unmatched to any gene: 6. The germline V gene encodes CDR1 MDHEN and CDR2 SYDVKM. The CDR3, as DNA: TGTGCCAGCAGTTGGGCTGCAGGGGGTAGCAATCAGCCCCAGCATTTT. Its translation: CASSWAAGGSNQPQHF. The full variable domain, with the rest looked up from reference TRBV28 and TRBJ1-5, is DVKVTQSSRYLVKRTGEKVFLECVQDMDHENMFWYRQDPGLGLRLIYFSYDVKMKEKGDIPEGYSVSREKKERFSLILESASTNQTSMYLCASSWAAGGSNQPQHFGDGTRLSIL.

This sequence joins TRBV5-1 and TRBJ2-7; a weak D match, TRBD1 (6 bases). V dropped 2 bases and J dropped 2 bases, with 11 bases sitting between them. From germline, CDR1 is SGHRS and CDR2 YFSETQ. The CDR3 is made up of 14 amino acids. CDR3 amino acids: CASSFFTGTYEQYF. The CDR3 DNA is TGCGCCAGCAGCTTCTTTACAGGGACCTACGAGCAGTACTTC.

This chain uses TRBV28 with TRBJ1-5; no firm D call. The CDR3 spans 13 residues. Germline CDR1 and CDR2: MDHEN and SYDVKM. Trimming stripped 5 bases from V and 5 bases from J, with 10 bases between. DNA for the CDR3: TGTGCCAGCAGTCTGGGCCTCTATCAGCCCCAGCATTTT. It specifies CASSLGLYQPQHF.

The chain recombines TRBV2 with TRBJ2-3; unclear D gene. V was trimmed by 5 bases and J by 2 bases, leaving 5 bases between them. Germline lookup yields CDR1 SNHLY and CDR2 FYNNEI. This CDR3 has 12 amino acids. CDR3 residues: CASSLSTDTQYF. Here the CDR3 DNA reads TGTGCCAGCAGTTTATCCACAGATACGCAGTATTTT. The variable domain in full, completed from reference TRBV2 and TRBJ2-3, reads EPEVTQTPSHQVTQMGQEVILRCVPISNHLYFYWYRQILGQKVEFLVSFYNNEISEKSEIFDDQFSVERPDGSNFTLKIRSTKLEDSAMYFCASSLSTDTQYFGPGTRLTVL.